This T cell receptor (beta chain) derives from a study of T cells in Graves' hyperthyroidism and ophthalmopathy. Overall study: Any treatment followed the collection of peripheral blood at initial diagnosis. Study-level results: Progression to ophthalmopathy was predicted a median of approximately 6.4 months early.

RNA transcripts were the template for amplifying TCR beta CDR3 regions. HTBI primers were employed in a first-round RT-PCR of the TCR CDR3. A single record per CDR3 protein comes from TCRdb applying MiXCR to the multiplex PCR reads. This sample carries about 500,000 distinct CDR3 sequences, about 16% of them seen once, and the ten largest clones take 25% to 35%. The CDR3 length is 15 residues. CDR1 LGHNT and CDR2 FRNRAP come from the germline V gene. V was clipped by 1 base and J by 1 base; unmatched bases: 3. Turning to this clonotype: Its antigen is currently unknown.

Specimen: blood. The source is a woman in her twenties or thirties with Graves' ophthalmopathy. This rearrangement joins TRBV12-5 to TRBJ1-1; 7 bases fit TRBD1. The CDR3 nucleotides read TGTGCTAGTGGTTTGGGACAGGGATCGAACACTGAAGCTTTCTTT. Translating it yields CASGLGQGSNTEAFF.